These T cell receptor beta chains were read from a single sample in a study of human versus mouse CDR3 diversity and MHC coevolution. Sequenced by immunoSEQ multiplex PCR; TCRdb stores in-frame clones only, minus some. The sample carries about 81,000 clones, 90% to 95% recorded once. The sequenced sample consisted of naive CD4+ T cells from blood. All receptors derive from a person aged 25 to 75 in good health. Each CDR3 is given with its conserved first and last residue. A D gene is named only where the DNA matches it firmly. Size is stated for part of the rows, as once, few or many counts, or as a class when the clone is expanded.

CDR3 DNA,CDR3 protein,J gene,clone size,D gene,V gene
TGTGCCAGCAGCGTAGTAACGGGGAACACTGAAGCTTTCTTT,CASSVVTGNTEAFF,TRBJ1-1,-,-,TRBV9
TGTGCCAGTACCCAACCCACGGGAGAGGTTACCGGGGAGCTGTTTTTT,CASTQPTGEVTGELFF,TRBJ2-2,-,-,TRBV19
TGTGCCACCAGCAGGGGGGACATCACCACCGAGCAGTACTTC,CATSRGDITTEQYF,TRBJ2-7,-,-,TRBV15
TGTGCCAGCTCACCACGGTCAGGGGGCGCGGATGGCTACACCTTC,CASSPRSGGADGYTF,TRBJ1-2,-,TRBD1,TRBV18
TGTGCCAGCAGCGAACATCAGAAAGAGACCCAGTACTTC,CASSEHQKETQYF,TRBJ2-5,-,-,TRBV6-1
TGTGCCAGCAGCTTCAGGACAGCGGCTCGGGAGACCCAGTACTTC,CASSFRTAARETQYF,TRBJ2-5,-,-,TRBV5-6
TGCGCCAGCAGTCAACTTAAGGACAGACAGTTGAATGAAAAACTGTTTTTT,CASSQLKDRQLNEKLFF,TRBJ1-4,-,-,TRBV23-1
TGTGCCTGGAGTGTGGGGACAAATAATTCACCCCTCCACTTT,CAWSVGTNNSPLHF,TRBJ1-6,-,-,TRBV30
TGTGCCAGCAGCGGGAGGACAGGGGGCCACGGTGAAGCTTTCTTT,CASSGRTGGHGEAFF,TRBJ1-1,-,TRBD1,TRBV7-9
TGCGCCAGCAGCCGAGAAATAGACAGGGAAGCTTTCTTT,CASSREIDREAFF,TRBJ1-1,-,-,TRBV5-1
TGTGCCAGCAGCGTAGAGACTAGCGGGATCCCTAGCACAGATACGCAGTATTTT,CASSVETSGIPSTDTQYF,TRBJ2-3,-,TRBD2,TRBV9
TGTGCCAGCAGCCCGGGGAGCGGGACCTCCTACAATGAGCAGTTCTTC,CASSPGSGTSYNEQFF,TRBJ2-1,once,TRBD2,TRBV7-3
TGTGCCAGCAGCCTACAGGGGGGTGAAGCTTTCTTT,CASSLQGGEAFF,TRBJ1-1,-,TRBD1,TRBV6-6
TGTGCCAGCAGCCCCAGACAGGGCCCCTTGCCTGGGGCCAACGTCCTGACTTTC,CASSPRQGPLPGANVLTF,TRBJ2-6,-,TRBD1,TRBV13
TGCAGCGCTGGGGGAGGGGCGATGATCGCTGAAGCTTTCTTT,CSAGGGAMIAEAFF,TRBJ1-1,once,-,TRBV29-1
TGTGCCAGCAGCCCAGGCGGCAGGGGTAGCCAAGAGACCCAGTACTTC,CASSPGGRGSQETQYF,TRBJ2-5,-,-,TRBV7-8
TGTGCCAGCAGCTTAGAGTTTGGGACAAAGGGCTACACCTTC,CASSLEFGTKGYTF,TRBJ1-2,-,-,TRBV7-2
TGTGCCAGCAGCCCTCAAGGACAGGCAATCAACACTGAAGCTTTCTTT,CASSPQGQAINTEAFF,TRBJ1-1,-,TRBD1,TRBV7-9
TGTGCCAGCAGCTTTAGGAGGGAGTCGACCTACGAGCAGTACTTC,CASSFRRESTYEQYF,TRBJ2-7,-,-,TRBV7-2
TGTGCCAGCAGCCGAACTAGCGGGGGTCTCAATGAGCAGTTCTTC,CASSRTSGGLNEQFF,TRBJ2-1,-,TRBD2,TRBV14